A selection of T cell receptor beta chains follows, all from one sample in a study of T cell responses to AZD1222 COVID-19 vaccine. Repertoires were generated with immunoSEQ multiplex PCR, while TCRdb's copy carries only in-frame clones and drops some. The repertoire holds 110,000 to 150,000 clones, with 70% to 90% as singletons. The starting material was peripheral blood, obtained on day 0 of AZD1222 vaccination. Every receptor here comes from an adult in good health. Both conserved end residues are part of each CDR3. A D gene is named only where the DNA matches it firmly. Clone size is shown for a subset of rows, as once, few, many or a class of expanded clone.

J: TRBJ1-6
size: -
D: -
V: TRBV4-2
CDR3: CASSQEGGVSYNSPLHF
DNA: TGTGCCAGCAGCCAAGAGGGGGGCGTGTCCTATAATTCACCCCTCCACTTT

J: TRBJ2-7
size: -
D: TRBD2
V: TRBV20-1
CDR3: CSASKLAGGQRSYEQYF
DNA: TGCAGTGCTAGTAAACTAGCGGGAGGGCAACGATCCTACGAGCAGTACTTC

J: TRBJ1-1
size: -
D: -
V: TRBV19
CDR3: CASKGEGTSDTEAFF
DNA: TGTGCCAGTAAGGGGGAAGGGACCTCCGACACTGAAGCTTTCTTT

J: TRBJ2-7
size: once
D: -
V: TRBV6-5
CDR3: CASSYGSATRQRYF
DNA: TGTGCCAGCAGTTACGGCTCGGCCACCCGTCAACGGTACTTC

J: TRBJ2-3
size: -
D: TRBD2
V: TRBV10-1
CDR3: CASSELSGVSTDTQYF
DNA: TGCGCCAGCAGTGAGCTGAGCGGGGTCAGCACAGATACGCAGTATTTT

J: TRBJ2-7
size: -
D: TRBD2
V: TRBV27
CDR3: CASSFGGRALEQYF
DNA: TGTGCCAGCAGTTTTGGCGGGAGGGCCCTCGAGCAGTACTTC

J: TRBJ1-3
size: -
D: -
V: TRBV5-1
CDR3: CASSLGATGNTIYF
DNA: TGCGCCAGCAGCTTGGGGGCTACGGGAAACACCATATATTTT

J: TRBJ1-1
size: -
D: -
V: TRBV6-5
CDR3: CASNQPGWDTEAFF
DNA: TGTGCCAGCAACCAGCCCGGTTGGGACACTGAAGCTTTCTTT

J: TRBJ1-1
size: -
D: -
V: TRBV19
CDR3: CASSSSWDNRVGTEAFF
DNA: TGTGCCAGTAGTTCAAGTTGGGACAACAGGGTAGGCACTGAAGCTTTCTTT

J: TRBJ2-1
size: -
D: -
V: TRBV19
CDR3: CASRSRGTPPGEQFF
DNA: TGTGCCAGTAGGTCCCGCGGGACCCCACCTGGTGAGCAGTTCTTC

J: TRBJ1-6
size: -
D: TRBD1
V: TRBV5-1
CDR3: CASSLFSRGTNSPLHF
DNA: TGCGCCAGCAGCTTGTTTTCCAGGGGGACTAATTCACCCCTCCACTTT

J: TRBJ2-3
size: -
D: -
V: TRBV27
CDR3: CASGRDPLGTDTQYF
DNA: TGTGCCAGCGGCCGGGACCCACTTGGCACAGATACGCAGTATTTT

J: TRBJ2-7
size: -
D: TRBD2
V: TRBV5-4
CDR3: CASSLAGGPEEQYF
DNA: TGTGCCAGCAGCTTGGCGGGAGGACCGGAAGAGCAGTACTTC

J: TRBJ2-1
size: -
D: TRBD2
V: TRBV6-5
CDR3: CASSYSAGTSGKEQFF
DNA: TGTGCCAGCAGTTACAGCGCCGGGACTAGCGGGAAGGAGCAGTTCTTC

J: TRBJ1-3
size: -
D: TRBD1
V: TRBV25-1
CDR3: CASSVLDRVYF
DNA: TGTGCCAGCAGTGTTTTGGACAGGGTATATTTT

J: TRBJ1-1
size: -
D: TRBD1
V: TRBV18
CDR3: CASSDRGAEAFF
DNA: TGTGCCAGCTCAGACAGGGGGGCTGAAGCTTTCTTT

J: TRBJ2-1
size: -
D: TRBD2
V: TRBV10-3
CDR3: CAVVEREENEQFF
DNA: TGTGCCGTCGTAGAGCGGGAGGAGAATGAGCAGTTCTTC

J: TRBJ1-4
size: -
D: TRBD1
V: TRBV14
CDR3: CASSPGGRGRVREKLFF
DNA: TGTGCCAGCAGCCCCGGGGGCAGGGGGCGTGTTCGGGAAAAACTGTTTTTT

J: TRBJ2-3
size: -
D: -
V: TRBV12-3/TRBV12-4
CDR3: CASSFVVLTQYF
DNA: TGTGCCAGCAGTTTTGTCGTTTTGACGCAGTATTTT

J: TRBJ1-1
size: -
D: -
V: TRBV19
CDR3: CASKTGPFEAFF
DNA: TGTGCCAGTAAAACGGGACCGTTTGAAGCTTTCTTT

J: TRBJ2-1
size: -
D: -
V: TRBV21-1
CDR3: CASRGLAGIYNEQFF
DNA: TGTGCCAGCAGGGGACTAGCGGGGATATACAATGAGCAGTTCTTC

J: TRBJ2-7
size: -
D: -
V: TRBV30
CDR3: CAWSETGAYYEQYF
DNA: TGTGCCTGGAGCGAGACCGGGGCCTACTACGAGCAGTACTTC

J: TRBJ2-5
size: once
D: TRBD2
V: TRBV3-1/TRBV3-2
CDR3: CASSQDRTSSQETQYF
DNA: TGTGCCAGCAGCCAAGATCGGACTAGCTCTCAGGAGACCCAGTACTTC

J: TRBJ1-5
size: -
D: TRBD1
V: TRBV27
CDR3: CASSPTGGGQPQHF
DNA: TGTGCCAGCAGTCCCACAGGGGGGGGTCAGCCCCAGCATTTT

J: TRBJ2-3
size: -
D: TRBD2
V: TRBV2
CDR3: CASLNSGGRTDTQYF
DNA: TGTGCCAGCCTGAATAGCGGGGGCCGCACAGATACGCAGTATTTT

J: TRBJ2-7
size: -
D: -
V: TRBV11-2
CDR3: CASSLDSQGRIYEQYF
DNA: TGTGCCAGCAGCTTAGATTCCCAGGGGCGAATCTACGAGCAGTACTTC

J: TRBJ2-2
size: -
D: -
V: TRBV7-9
CDR3: CASSLKEVTGELFF
DNA: TGTGCCAGCAGCTTAAAGGAGGTCACCGGGGAGCTGTTTTTT

J: TRBJ1-2
size: -
D: -
V: TRBV20-1
CDR3: CSASWQKNGYTF
DNA: TGCAGTGCTAGTTGGCAGAAGAATGGCTACACCTTC

J: TRBJ2-3
size: -
D: -
V: TRBV3-1/TRBV3-2
CDR3: CASSARATDTQYF
DNA: TGTGCCAGCAGCGCCCGCGCCACAGATACGCAGTATTTT

J: TRBJ1-1
size: -
D: -
V: TRBV27
CDR3: CASSFRVSNTEAFF
DNA: TGTGCCAGCAGTTTCAGAGTCTCGAACACTGAAGCTTTCTTT

J: TRBJ1-2
size: -
D: -
V: TRBV2
CDR3: CASSESSYGYTF
DNA: TGTGCCAGCAGTGAATCGTCCTATGGCTACACCTTC

J: TRBJ2-3
size: -
D: TRBD2
V: TRBV7-9
CDR3: CASSLAGRGLADQRDTQYF
DNA: TGTGCCAGCAGCTTAGCGGGCCGGGGACTAGCTGATCAAAGGGATACGCAGTATTTT

J: TRBJ2-1
size: -
D: -
V: TRBV29-1
CDR3: CSVAESYNEQFF
DNA: TGCAGCGTTGCCGAATCCTACAATGAGCAGTTCTTC

J: TRBJ1-5
size: few
D: -
V: TRBV4-1
CDR3: CASSQVGGLQPQHF
DNA: TGCGCCAGCAGCCAAGTGGGGGGACTTCAGCCCCAGCATTTT

J: TRBJ1-2
size: -
D: -
V: TRBV27
CDR3: CASSFSGDPLSVF
DNA: TGTGCCAGCAGTTTCTCAGGGGACCCTCTCTCTGTCTTC

J: TRBJ2-2
size: -
D: TRBD1
V: TRBV23-1
CDR3: CASSRGDRGQNTGELFF
DNA: TGCGCCAGCAGTCGAGGGGACAGGGGGCAGAACACCGGGGAGCTGTTTTTT

J: TRBJ1-6
size: -
D: -
V: TRBV5-1
CDR3: CASRQGPNYNSPLHF
DNA: TGCGCCAGCAGACAGGGACCTAACTATAATTCACCCCTCCACTTT

J: TRBJ2-5
size: once
D: -
V: TRBV30
CDR3: CAWKGNGETQYF
DNA: TGTGCCTGGAAGGGGAATGGGGAGACCCAGTACTTC

J: TRBJ1-6
size: -
D: -
V: TRBV6-5
CDR3: CASSQSGNSPLHF
DNA: TGTGCCAGCAGTCAGTCAGGGAATTCACCCCTCCACTTT

J: TRBJ1-1
size: -
D: -
V: TRBV11-2
CDR3: CASSLVTGKAFF
DNA: TGTGCCAGCAGCTTAGTGACGGGGAAAGCTTTCTTT

J: TRBJ2-5
size: -
D: TRBD2
V: TRBV2
CDR3: CASSEMASGSLTQYF
DNA: TGTGCCAGCAGTGAGATGGCTAGCGGGAGTTTAACCCAGTACTTC

J: TRBJ2-7
size: few
D: -
V: TRBV7-9
CDR3: CASSPRKSYSYEQYF
DNA: TGTGCCAGCAGCCCGAGGAAATCTTACTCCTACGAGCAGTACTTC

J: TRBJ1-5
size: -
D: -
V: TRBV7-2
CDR3: CASSLVAGRPQHF
DNA: TGTGCCAGCAGCTTAGTAGCAGGGCGGCCCCAGCATTTT

J: TRBJ2-5
size: -
D: -
V: TRBV14
CDR3: CASRRLPRVGETQYF
DNA: TGTGCCAGCAGGCGTCTCCCCAGGGTTGGAGAGACCCAGTACTTC

J: TRBJ2-7
size: -
D: -
V: TRBV6-5
CDR3: CASRGDNYYEQYF
DNA: TGTGCCAGCAGGGGGGACAATTACTACGAGCAGTACTTC

J: TRBJ1-1
size: -
D: TRBD1
V: TRBV6-5
CDR3: CASRDRVGVDTEAFF
DNA: TGTGCCAGCAGGGACAGGGTTGGGGTGGACACTGAAGCTTTCTTT

J: TRBJ2-2
size: few
D: TRBD1
V: TRBV5-4
CDR3: CASSLDRGLTGELFF
DNA: TGTGCCAGCAGCTTGGACAGGGGCCTTACCGGGGAGCTGTTTTTT